What follows is one TCR beta chain and its context. The V gene lost 4 bases and the J gene lost 5 bases, with 14 bases spanning the gap. Germline CDR1 GTSNPN, CDR2 SVGIG (reference sequence). CDR3 size: 13 residues. These data belong to a study of blood T cell repertoires in COVID-19. At the level of the study: The United States, Italy and Spain were the sources of the acute and convalescent COVID-19 samples.

Original data processing: It was from reference gene primer amplification that nucleated cell counts were estimated. The protocol was immunoSEQ multiplex PCR, while the TCRdb copy is restricted to in-frame clones and leaves out a portion. The D gene and trimming were derived from the DNA, and the V and J assignments and clone size from that table. Among some 170,000 clones, roughly 87% were seen once, and the ten largest hold 1.5% to 2%. This TCR was recovered from a woman aged 45-60 years with acute or convalescent COVID-19. The sequenced sample consisted of peripheral blood. The chain has TRBV30 and TRBJ1-1; tentative D call: TRBD1 (6 bases). The chain's CDR3 is CAWTPDRRTEAFF. The CDR3 coding sequence is TGTGCCTGGACCCCAGACAGGCGTACTGAAGCTTTCTTT.